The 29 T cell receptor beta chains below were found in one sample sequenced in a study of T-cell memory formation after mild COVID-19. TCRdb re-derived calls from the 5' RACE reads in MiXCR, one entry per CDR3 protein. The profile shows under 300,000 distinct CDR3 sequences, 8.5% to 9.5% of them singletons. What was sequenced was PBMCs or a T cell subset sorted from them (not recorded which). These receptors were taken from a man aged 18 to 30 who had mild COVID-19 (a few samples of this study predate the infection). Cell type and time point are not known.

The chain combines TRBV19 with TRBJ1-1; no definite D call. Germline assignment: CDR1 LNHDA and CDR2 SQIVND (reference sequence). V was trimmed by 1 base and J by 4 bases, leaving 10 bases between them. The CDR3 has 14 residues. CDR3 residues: CASSIGGKATEAFF. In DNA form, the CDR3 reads TGTGCCAGTAGTATAGGCGGGAAGGCCACTGAAGCTTTCTTT.

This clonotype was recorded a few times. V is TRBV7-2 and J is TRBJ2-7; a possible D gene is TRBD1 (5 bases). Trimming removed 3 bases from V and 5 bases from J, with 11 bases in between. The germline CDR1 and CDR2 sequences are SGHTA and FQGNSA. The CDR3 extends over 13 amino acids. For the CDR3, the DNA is TGTGCCAGCAGCTTGCAGGGTAGGAACGAGCAGTACGTC. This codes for CASSLQGRNEQYV.

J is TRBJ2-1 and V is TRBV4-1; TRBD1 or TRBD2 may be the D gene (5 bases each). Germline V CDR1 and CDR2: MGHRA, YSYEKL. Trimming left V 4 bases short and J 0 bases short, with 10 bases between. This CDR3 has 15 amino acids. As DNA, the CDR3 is TGCGCCAGCAGCCGCGAGGGGACCTCCTACAATGAGCAGTTCTTC. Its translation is CASSREGTSYNEQFF.

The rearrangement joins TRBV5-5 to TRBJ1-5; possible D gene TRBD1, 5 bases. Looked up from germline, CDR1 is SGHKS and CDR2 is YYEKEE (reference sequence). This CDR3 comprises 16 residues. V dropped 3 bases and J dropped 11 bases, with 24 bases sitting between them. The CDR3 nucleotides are TGTGCCAGCAGCTCCGGACGGGAGAATCTGGGGGTGGCCCAGCATTTT. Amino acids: CASSSGRENLGVAQHF.

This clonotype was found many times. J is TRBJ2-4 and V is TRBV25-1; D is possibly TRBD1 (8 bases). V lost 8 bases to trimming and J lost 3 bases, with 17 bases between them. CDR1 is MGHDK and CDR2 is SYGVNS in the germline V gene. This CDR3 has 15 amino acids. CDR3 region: CASSLTGGDKNIQYF. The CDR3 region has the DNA TGTGCCAGCTCATTAACAGGGGGGGACAAAAACATTCAGTACTTC.

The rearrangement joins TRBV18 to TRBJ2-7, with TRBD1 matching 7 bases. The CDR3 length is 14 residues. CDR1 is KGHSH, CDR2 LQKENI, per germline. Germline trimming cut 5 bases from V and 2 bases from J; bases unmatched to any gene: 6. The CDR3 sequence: CASSENRGTYEQYV. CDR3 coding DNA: TGTGCCAGCTCAGAAAACAGGGGTACCTACGAGCAGTACGTC.

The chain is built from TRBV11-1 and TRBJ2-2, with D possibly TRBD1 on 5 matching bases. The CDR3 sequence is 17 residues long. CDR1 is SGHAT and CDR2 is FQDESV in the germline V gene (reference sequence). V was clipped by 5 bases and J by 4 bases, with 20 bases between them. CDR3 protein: CASSRPPGNGLTGELFF. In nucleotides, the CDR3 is TGTGCCAGCAGCCGACCCCCAGGGAATGGTCTCACCGGGGAGCTGTTTTTT.

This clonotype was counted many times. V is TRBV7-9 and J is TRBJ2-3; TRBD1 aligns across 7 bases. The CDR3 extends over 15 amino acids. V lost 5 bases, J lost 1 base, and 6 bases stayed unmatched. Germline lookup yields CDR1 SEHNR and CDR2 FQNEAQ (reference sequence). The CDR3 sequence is CASSGRQGRTDTQYF. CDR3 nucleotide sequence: TGTGCCAGCAGCGGGCGACAGGGCCGCACAGATACGCAGTATTTT.

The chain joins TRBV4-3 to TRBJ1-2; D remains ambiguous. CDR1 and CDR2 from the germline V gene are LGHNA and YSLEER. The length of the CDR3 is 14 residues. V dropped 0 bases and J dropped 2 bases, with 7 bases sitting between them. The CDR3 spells CASSQDRSNYGYTF. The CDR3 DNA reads TGCGCCAGCAGCCAAGATCGAAGCAACTATGGCTACACCTTC.

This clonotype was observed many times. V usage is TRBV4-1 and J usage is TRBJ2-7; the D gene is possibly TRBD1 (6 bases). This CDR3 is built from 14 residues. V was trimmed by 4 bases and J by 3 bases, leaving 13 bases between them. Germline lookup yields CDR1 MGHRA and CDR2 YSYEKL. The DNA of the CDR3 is TGCGCCAGCAGCCCCGTGCAGGGGCACTACGAGCAGTACTTC. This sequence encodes CASSPVQGHYEQYF.

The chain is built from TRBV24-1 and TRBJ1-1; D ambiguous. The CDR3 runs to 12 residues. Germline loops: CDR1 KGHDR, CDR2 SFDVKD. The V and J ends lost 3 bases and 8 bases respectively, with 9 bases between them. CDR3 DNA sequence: TGTGCCACCAGTGATAGAGCGGGAGAAGCTTTCTTT. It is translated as CATSDRAGEAFF.

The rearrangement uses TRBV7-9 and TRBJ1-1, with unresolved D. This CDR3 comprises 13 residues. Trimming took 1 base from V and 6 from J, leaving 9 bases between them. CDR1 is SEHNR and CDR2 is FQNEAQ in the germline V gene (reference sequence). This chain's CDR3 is CASSLDWGPEAFF. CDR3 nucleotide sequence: TGTGCCAGCAGCTTAGATTGGGGTCCTGAAGCTTTCTTT. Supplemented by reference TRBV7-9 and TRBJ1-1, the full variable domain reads DTGVSQNPRHKITKRGQNVTFRCDPISEHNRLYWYRQTLGQGPEFLTYFQNEAQLEKSRLLSDRFSAERPKGSFSTLEIQRTEQGDSAMYLCASSLDWGPEAFFGQGTRLTVV.

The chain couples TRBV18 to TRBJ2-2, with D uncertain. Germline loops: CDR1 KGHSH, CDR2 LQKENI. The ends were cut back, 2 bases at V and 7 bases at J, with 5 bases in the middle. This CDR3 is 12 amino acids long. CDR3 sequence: CASSPAFGELFF. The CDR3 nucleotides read TGTGCCAGCTCACCAGCTTTCGGGGAGCTGTTTTTT.

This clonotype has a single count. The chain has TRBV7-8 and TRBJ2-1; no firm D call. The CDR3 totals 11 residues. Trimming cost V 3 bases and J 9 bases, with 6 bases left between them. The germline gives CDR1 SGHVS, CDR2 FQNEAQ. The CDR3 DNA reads TGTGCCAGCAGCTTTCGGGCTGAGCAGTTCTTC. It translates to CASSFRAEQFF.

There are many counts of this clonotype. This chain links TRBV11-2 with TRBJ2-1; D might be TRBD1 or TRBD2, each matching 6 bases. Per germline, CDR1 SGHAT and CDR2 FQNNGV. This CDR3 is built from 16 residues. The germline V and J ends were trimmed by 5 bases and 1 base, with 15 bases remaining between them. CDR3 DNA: TGTGCCAGCAGCCATAGAGGGGGGCTGTCCTACAATGAGCAGTTCTTC. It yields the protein CASSHRGGLSYNEQFF. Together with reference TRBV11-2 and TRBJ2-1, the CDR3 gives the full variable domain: EAGVAQSPRYKIIEKRQSVAFWCNPISGHATLYWYQQILGQGPKLLIQFQNNGVVDDSQLPKDRFSAERLKGVDSTLKIQPAKLEDSAVYLCASSHRGGLSYNEQFFGPGTRLTVL.

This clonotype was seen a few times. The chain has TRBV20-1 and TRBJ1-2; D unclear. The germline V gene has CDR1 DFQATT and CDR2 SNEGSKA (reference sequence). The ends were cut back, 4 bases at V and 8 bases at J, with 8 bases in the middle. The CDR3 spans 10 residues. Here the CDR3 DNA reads TGCAGTGCTATGGACGGAGGCTACACCTTC. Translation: CSAMDGGYTF.

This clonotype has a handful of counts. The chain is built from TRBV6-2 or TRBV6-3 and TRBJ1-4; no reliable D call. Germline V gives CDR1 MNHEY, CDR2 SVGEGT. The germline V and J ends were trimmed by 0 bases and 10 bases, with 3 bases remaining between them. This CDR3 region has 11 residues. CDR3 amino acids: CASSYSGKLFF. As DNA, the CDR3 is TGTGCCAGCAGTTACTCTGGAAAACTGTTTTTT.

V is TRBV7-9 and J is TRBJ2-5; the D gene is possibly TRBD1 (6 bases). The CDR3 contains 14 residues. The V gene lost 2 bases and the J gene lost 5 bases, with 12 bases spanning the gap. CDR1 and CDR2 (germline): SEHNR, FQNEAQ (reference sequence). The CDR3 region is CASSLSTGLETQYF. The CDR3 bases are TGTGCCAGCAGCTTATCCACAGGGTTGGAGACCCAGTACTTC.

In nucleotides, the CDR3 is TGTGCCAGCAGCAAATTCCCAGATACGCAGTATTTT. Residues: CASSKFPDTQYF. J is TRBJ2-3 and V is TRBV11-3; D is uncertain. V was trimmed by 5 bases and J by 4 bases, leaving 7 bases between them. CDR1 and CDR2 from the germline V gene are SGHNT and YENEEA. This CDR3 is built from 12 residues.

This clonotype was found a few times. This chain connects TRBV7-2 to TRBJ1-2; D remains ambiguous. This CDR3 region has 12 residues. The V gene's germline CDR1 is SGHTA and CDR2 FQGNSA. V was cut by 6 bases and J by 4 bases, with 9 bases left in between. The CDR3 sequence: CASSFDFYGYTF. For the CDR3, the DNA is TGTGCCAGCAGTTTTGACTTCTATGGCTACACCTTC.

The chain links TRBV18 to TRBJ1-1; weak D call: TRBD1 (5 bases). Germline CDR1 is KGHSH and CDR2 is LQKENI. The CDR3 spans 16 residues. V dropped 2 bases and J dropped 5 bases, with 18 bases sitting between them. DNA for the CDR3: TGTGCCAGCTCACCATTGTTGGAGATGGGGGGTACTGAAGCTTTCTTT. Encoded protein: CASSPLLEMGGTEAFF.

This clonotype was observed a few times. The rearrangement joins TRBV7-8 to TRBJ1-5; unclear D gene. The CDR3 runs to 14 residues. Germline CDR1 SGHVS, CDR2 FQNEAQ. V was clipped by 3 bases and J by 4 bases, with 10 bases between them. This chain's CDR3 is CASSFSTGNQPQHF. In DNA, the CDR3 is TGTGCCAGCAGCTTCTCTACGGGGAATCAGCCCCAGCATTTT.

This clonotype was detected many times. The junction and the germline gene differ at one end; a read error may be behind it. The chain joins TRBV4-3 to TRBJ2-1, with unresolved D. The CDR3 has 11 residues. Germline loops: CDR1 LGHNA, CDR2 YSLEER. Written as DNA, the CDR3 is TGCGCCAGCAGCCAAGATGGGCCTGTTGCATTC. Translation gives CASSQDGPVAF.

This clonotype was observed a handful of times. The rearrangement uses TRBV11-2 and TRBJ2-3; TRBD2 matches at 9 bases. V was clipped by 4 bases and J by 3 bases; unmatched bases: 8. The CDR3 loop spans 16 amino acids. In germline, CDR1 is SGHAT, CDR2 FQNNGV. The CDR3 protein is CASSSPPGLATDTQYF. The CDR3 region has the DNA TGTGCCAGCAGCTCCCCCCCGGGACTAGCAACAGATACGCAGTATTTT.

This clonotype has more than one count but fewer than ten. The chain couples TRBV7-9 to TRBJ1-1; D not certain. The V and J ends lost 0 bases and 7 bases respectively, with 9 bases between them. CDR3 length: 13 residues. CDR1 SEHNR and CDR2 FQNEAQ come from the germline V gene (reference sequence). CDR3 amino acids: CASSLARGFEAFF. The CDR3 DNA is TGTGCCAGCAGCTTAGCTCGGGGATTTGAAGCTTTCTTT.

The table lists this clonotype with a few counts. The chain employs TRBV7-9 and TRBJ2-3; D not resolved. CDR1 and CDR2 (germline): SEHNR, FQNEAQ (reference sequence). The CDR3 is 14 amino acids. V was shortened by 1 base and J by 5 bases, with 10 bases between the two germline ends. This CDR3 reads CASSLGNPRDTQYF. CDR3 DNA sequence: TGTGCCAGCAGCTTAGGGAACCCTAGAGATACGCAGTATTTT. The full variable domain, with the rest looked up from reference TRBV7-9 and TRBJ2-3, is DTGVSQNPRHKITKRGQNVTFRCDPISEHNRLYWYRQTLGQGPEFLTYFQNEAQLEKSRLLSDRFSAERPKGSFSTLEIQRTEQGDSAMYLCASSLGNPRDTQYFGPGTRLTVL.

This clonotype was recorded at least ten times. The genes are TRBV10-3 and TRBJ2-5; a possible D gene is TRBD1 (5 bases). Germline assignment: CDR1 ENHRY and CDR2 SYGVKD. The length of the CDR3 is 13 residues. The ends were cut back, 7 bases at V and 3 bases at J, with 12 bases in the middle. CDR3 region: CAITKDREETQYF. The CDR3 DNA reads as TGTGCCATCACGAAAGACAGAGAAGAGACCCAGTACTTC.

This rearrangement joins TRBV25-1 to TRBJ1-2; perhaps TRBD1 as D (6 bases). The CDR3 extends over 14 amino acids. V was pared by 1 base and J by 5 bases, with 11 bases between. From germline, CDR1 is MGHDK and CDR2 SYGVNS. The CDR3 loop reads CASSEWGLLYGYTF. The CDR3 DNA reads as TGTGCCAGCAGTGAATGGGGGCTACTATATGGCTACACCTTC.

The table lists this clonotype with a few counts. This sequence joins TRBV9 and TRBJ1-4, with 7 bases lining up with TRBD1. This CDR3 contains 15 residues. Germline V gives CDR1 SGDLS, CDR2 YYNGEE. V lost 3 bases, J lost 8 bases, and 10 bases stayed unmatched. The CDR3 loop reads CASSAIGTAGEKLFF. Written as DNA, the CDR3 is TGTGCCAGCAGCGCGATCGGGACAGCTGGGGAAAAACTGTTTTTT.